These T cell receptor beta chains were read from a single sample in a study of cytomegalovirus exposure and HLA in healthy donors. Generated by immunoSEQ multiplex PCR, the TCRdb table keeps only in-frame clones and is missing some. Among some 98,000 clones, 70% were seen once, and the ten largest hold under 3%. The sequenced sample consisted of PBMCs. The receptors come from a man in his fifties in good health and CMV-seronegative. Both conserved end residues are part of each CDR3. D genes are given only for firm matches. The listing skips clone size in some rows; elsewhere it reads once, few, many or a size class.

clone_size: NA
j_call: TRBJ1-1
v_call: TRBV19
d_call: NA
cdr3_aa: CASGGGGALGSNTEAFF
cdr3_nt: TGTGCCAGTGGAGGTGGGGGGGCGCTTGGCTCGAACACTGAAGCTTTCTTT

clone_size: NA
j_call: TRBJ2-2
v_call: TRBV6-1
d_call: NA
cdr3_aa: CASSAFSGFANTGELFF
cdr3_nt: TGTGCCAGCAGTGCCTTTTCAGGGTTCGCGAACACCGGGGAGCTGTTTTTT

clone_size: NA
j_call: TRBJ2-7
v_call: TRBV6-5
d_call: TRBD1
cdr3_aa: CASSRDSGYEQYF
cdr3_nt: TGTGCCAGCAGTCGGGACAGCGGCTACGAGCAGTACTTC

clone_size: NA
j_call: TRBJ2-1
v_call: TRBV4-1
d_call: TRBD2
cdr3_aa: CASGTSGGIEQFF
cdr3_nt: TGCGCCAGCGGTACTAGCGGGGGTATTGAGCAGTTCTTC

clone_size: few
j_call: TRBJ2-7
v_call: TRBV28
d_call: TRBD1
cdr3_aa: CASSFIAGGSYEQYF
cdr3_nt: TGTGCCAGCAGTTTTATCGCAGGGGGCAGCTACGAGCAGTACTTC

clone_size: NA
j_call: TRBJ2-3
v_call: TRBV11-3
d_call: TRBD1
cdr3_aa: CASSSPGTGTDTQYF
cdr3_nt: TGTGCCAGCAGCTCCCCAGGGACAGGGACAGATACGCAGTATTTT

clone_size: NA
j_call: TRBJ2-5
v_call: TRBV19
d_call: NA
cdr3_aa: CASGQPLETQYF
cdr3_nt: TGTGCCAGCGGACAGCCGTTAGAGACCCAGTACTTC

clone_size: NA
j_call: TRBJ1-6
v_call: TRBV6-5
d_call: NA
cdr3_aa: CASSYDPRLNSPLHF
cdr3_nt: TGTGCCAGCAGTTACGATCCCAGACTTAATTCACCCCTCCACTTT

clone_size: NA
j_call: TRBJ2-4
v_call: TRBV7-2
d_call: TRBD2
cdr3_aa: CASSLGGTKNIQYF
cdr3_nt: TGTGCCAGCAGCTTGGGGGGGACCAAAAACATTCAGTACTTC

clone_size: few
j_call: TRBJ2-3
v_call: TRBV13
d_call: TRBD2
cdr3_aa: CASTSRSGGDTDTQYF
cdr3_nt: TGTGCCAGCACCTCCCGGTCGGGGGGGGACACAGATACGCAGTATTTT

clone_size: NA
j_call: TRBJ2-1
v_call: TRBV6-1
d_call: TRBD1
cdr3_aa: CASSEFLKGAPYNEQFF
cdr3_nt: TGTGCCAGCAGTGAATTTTTGAAGGGGGCGCCGTACAATGAGCAGTTCTTC

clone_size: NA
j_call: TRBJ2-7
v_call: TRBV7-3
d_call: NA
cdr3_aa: CAREAAEQYF
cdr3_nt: TGTGCCAGGGAGGCGGCCGAGCAGTACTTC

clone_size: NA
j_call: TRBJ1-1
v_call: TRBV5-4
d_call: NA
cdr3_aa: CASSPDSTEAFF
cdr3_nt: TGTGCCAGCAGCCCAGACAGCACTGAAGCTTTCTTT

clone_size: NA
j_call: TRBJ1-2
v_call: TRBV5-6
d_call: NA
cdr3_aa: CASSLELYGYTF
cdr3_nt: TGTGCCAGCAGCTTGGAACTATATGGCTACACCTTC

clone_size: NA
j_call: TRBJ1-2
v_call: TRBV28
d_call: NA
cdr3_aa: CASRYSYLYGYTF
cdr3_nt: TGTGCCAGCAGGTACAGCTACCTCTATGGCTACACCTTC

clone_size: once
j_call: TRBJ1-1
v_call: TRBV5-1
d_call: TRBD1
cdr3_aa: CASSRQGPTNTEAFF
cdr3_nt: TGCGCCAGCAGCCGACAGGGGCCAACGAACACTGAAGCTTTCTTT

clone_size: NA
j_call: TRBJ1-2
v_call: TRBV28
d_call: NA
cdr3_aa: CATSRKTSPHGYTF
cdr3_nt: TGTGCCACCTCCAGGAAGACCTCACCCCATGGCTACACCTTC

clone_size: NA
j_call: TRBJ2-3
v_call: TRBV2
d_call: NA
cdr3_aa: CASSRRGTDTQYF
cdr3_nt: TGTGCCAGCAGTCGTCGGGGCACAGATACGCAGTATTTT

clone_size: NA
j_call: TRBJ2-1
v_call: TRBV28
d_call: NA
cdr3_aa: CASSPGRTGFWDEQFF
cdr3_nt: TGTGCCAGCAGTCCGGGGAGAACAGGGTTTTGGGATGAGCAGTTCTTC

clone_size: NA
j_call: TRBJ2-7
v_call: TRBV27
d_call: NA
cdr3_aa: CASSFSYGGRYEQYF
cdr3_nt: TGTGCCAGCAGTTTTTCGTACGGGGGTCGCTACGAGCAGTACTTC

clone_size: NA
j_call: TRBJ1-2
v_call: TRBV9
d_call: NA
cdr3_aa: CASSVEPGNYGYTF
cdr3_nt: TGTGCCAGCAGCGTAGAGCCCGGGAACTATGGCTACACCTTC

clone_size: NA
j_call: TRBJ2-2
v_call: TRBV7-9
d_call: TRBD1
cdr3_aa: CASRSTGAVTGELFF
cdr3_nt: TGTGCCAGCAGGTCTACAGGGGCGGTTACCGGGGAGCTGTTTTTT

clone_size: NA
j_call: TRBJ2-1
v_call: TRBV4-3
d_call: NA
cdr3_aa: CASSQESLDSGEQFF
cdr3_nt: TGCGCCAGCAGCCAAGAGAGCCTCGACTCTGGCGAGCAGTTCTTC

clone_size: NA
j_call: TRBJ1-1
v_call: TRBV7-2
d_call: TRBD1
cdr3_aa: CASSSNRDRGTEAFF
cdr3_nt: TGTGCCAGCAGTAGTAACAGGGACAGGGGGACTGAAGCTTTCTTT

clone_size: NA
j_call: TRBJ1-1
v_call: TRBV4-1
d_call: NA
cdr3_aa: CASGPGRGEAFF
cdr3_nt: TGCGCCAGCGGCCCCGGTAGGGGTGAAGCTTTCTTT

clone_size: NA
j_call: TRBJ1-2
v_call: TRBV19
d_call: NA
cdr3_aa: CASNSPHLRSPNYGYTF
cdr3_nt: TGTGCCAGTAACTCCCCCCATTTGAGGTCTCCTAACTATGGCTACACCTTC

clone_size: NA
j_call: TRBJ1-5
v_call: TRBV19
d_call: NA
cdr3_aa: CASSFINQPQHF
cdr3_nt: TGTGCCAGTAGTTTTATTAATCAGCCCCAGCATTTT